This T cell receptor beta chain was retrieved from a study of cytomegalovirus exposure and HLA in healthy donors. For this clone: Its antigen is not identified.

The ends were cut back, 5 bases at V and 8 bases at J, with 16 bases in the middle. This CDR3 is built from 14 residues. Germline V CDR1 and CDR2: MDHEN, SYDVKM. Study results and caveats: The sole available immune exposure information was CMV serostatus.

Primers: 60 Vbeta forward and 13 Jbeta reverse. The data were produced by immunoSEQ multiplex PCR, yet TCRdb's version contains in-frame clones alone and is incomplete. Of roughly 190,000 clones listed, approximately 80% are singletons. The genes are TRBV28 and TRBJ2-4, with D perhaps TRBD1 (8 bases). The sequence derives from a woman under 40 in good health and CMV-seropositive. The sample comprised PBMCs. The DNA of the CDR3 is TGTGCCAGCAGTCCGACAGGGGAGGGAGACATTCAGTACTTC. Protein sequence: CASSPTGEGDIQYF.